A single TCR beta chain is shown here with its context. Its antigen is still unknown. These data come from a study of Graves' ophthalmopathy and Graves' hyperthyroidism. Overall study context: Hyperthyroidism counted as stable given no ophthalmopathy within 18 months of follow-up.

The sequenced template was RNA, covering the TCR beta CDR3 region. HTBI primers served in a first-round RT-PCR, which a second-round multiplex PCR followed. TCRdb independently ran MiXCR on the multiplex PCR reads; one entry per CDR3 protein. This table holds around 1,200,000 distinct CDR3 sequences, 35% to 40% found once. Other autoimmune diseases, uncontrolled infections, pregnancy or lactation excluded patients from enrollment. General study findings and limits: Most expanded clonotypes in thyroid above 0.001 frequency also showed up in blood.

Sequencing used peripheral blood or thyroid tissue (not recorded which). The sequence was collected from an adult man with Graves' hyperthyroidism.

This CDR3 reads CASSFRLIQGNTEAFF. Written as DNA, the CDR3 is TGTGCCAGCAGTTTTAGACTGATACAGGGGAACACTGAAGCTTTCTTT. The rearrangement links TRBV2 to TRBJ1-1; a weak D match, TRBD1 (6 bases). Trimming took 5 bases from V and 1 from J, leaving 17 bases between them. The CDR3 consists of 16 residues. The V gene's germline CDR1 is SNHLY and CDR2 FYNNEI. Using reference TRBV2 and TRBJ1-1 for the parts outside the CDR3, the full variable domain is EPEVTQTPSHQVTQMGQEVILRCVPISNHLYFYWYRQILGQKVEFLVSFYNNEISEKSEIFDDQFSVERPDGSNFTLKIRSTKLEDSAMYFCASSFRLIQGNTEAFFGQGTRLTVV.